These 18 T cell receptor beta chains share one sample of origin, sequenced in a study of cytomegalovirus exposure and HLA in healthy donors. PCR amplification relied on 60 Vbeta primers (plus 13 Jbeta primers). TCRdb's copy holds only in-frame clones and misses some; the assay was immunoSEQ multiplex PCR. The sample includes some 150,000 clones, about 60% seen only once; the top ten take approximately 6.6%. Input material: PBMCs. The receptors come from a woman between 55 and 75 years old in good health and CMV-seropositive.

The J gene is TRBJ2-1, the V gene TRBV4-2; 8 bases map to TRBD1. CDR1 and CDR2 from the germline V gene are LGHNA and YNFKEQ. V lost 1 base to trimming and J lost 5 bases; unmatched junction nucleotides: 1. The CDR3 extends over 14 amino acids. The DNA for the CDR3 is TGTGCCAGCAGCCAAGGGGACAGGAACAATGAGCAGTTCTTC. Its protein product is CASSQGDRNNEQFF.

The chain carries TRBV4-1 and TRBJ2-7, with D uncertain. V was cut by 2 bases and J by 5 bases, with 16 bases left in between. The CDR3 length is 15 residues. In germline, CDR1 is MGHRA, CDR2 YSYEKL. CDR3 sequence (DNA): TGCGCCAGCAGCCAATCTAGTTTTAATTATAACGAGCAGTACTTC. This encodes CASSQSSFNYNEQYF.

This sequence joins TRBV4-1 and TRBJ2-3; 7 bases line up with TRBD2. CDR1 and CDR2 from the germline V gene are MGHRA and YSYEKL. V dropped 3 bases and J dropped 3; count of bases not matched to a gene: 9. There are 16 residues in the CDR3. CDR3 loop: CASSQARGGRTDTQYF. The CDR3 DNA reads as TGCGCCAGCAGCCAGGCCCGAGGCGGGAGAACAGATACGCAGTATTTT.

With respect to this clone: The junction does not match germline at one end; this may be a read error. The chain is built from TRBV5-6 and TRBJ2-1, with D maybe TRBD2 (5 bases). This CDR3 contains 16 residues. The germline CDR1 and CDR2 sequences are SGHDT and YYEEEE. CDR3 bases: TGTGCCAGCAGCTTGGTATCTAGCAGGTCCTACAATGGGCAGTTCTTC. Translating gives CASSLVSSRSYNGQFF. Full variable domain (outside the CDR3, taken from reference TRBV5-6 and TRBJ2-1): DAGVTQSPTHLIKTRGQQVTLRCSPKSGHDTVSWYQQALGQGPQFIFQYYEEEERQRGNFPDRFSGHQFPNYSSELNVNALLLGDSALYLCASSLVSSRSYNGQFFGPGTRLTVL.

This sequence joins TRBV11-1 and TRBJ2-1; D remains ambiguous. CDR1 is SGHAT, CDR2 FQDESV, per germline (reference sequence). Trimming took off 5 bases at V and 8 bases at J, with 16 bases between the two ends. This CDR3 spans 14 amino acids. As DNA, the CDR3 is TGTGCCAGCAGCCTTAGAATTCCCGAAGATGAGCAGTTCTTC. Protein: CASSLRIPEDEQFF.

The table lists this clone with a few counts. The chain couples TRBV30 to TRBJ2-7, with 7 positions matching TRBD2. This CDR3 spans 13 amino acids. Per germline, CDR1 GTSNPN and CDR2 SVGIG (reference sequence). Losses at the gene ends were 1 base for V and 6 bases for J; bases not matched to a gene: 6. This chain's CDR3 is CAWSGSGGREQYF. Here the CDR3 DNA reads TGTGCCTGGAGTGGGTCGGGGGGACGCGAGCAGTACTTC.

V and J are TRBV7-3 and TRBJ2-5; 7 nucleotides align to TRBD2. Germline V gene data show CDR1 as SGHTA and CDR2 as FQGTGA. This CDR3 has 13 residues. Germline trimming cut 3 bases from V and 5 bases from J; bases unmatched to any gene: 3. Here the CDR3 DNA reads TGTGCCAGCAGCTTGACTAGCTCGGAGACCCAGTACTTC. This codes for CASSLTSSETQYF.

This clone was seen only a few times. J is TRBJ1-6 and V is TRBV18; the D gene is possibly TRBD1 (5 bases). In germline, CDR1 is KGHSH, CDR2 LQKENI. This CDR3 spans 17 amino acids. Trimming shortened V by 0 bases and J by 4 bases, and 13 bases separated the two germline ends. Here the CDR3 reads CASSPPDGGSYNSPLHF. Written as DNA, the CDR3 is TGTGCCAGCTCACCACCCGACGGGGGGTCGTATAATTCACCCCTCCACTTT.

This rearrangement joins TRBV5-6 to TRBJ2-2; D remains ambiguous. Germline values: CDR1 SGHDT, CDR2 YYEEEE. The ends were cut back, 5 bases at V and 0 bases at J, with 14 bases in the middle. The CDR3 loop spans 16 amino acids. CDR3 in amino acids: CASRFIAESNTGELFF. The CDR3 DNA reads TGTGCCAGCAGATTTATAGCAGAATCGAACACCGGGGAGCTGTTTTTT.

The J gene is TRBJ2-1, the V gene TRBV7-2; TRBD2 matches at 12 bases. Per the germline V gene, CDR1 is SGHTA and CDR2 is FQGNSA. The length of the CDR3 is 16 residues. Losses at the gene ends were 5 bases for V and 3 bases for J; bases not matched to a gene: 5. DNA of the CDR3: TGTGCCAGCAGCGTTGGACTAGCGGGAAACTACAATGAGCAGTTCTTC. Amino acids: CASSVGLAGNYNEQFF.

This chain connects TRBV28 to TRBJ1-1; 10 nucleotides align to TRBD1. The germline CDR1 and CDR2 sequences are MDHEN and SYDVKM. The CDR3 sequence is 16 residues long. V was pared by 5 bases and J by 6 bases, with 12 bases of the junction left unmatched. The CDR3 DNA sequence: TGTGCCAGCAGTCAAAACCCGGGACAGGGGACGGCTGAAGCTTTCTTT. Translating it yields CASSQNPGQGTAEAFF.

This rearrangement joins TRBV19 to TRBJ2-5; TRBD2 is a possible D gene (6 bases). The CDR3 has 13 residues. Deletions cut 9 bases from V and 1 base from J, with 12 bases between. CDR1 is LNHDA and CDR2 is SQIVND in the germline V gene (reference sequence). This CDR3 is CASRGTSQETQYF. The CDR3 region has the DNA TGTGCCAGCCGAGGGACTTCCCAAGAGACCCAGTACTTC.

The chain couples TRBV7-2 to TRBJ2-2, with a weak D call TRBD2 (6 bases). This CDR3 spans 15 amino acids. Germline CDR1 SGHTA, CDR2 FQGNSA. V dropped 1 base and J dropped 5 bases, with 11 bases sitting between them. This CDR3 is CASSLGGTFTGELFF. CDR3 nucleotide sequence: TGTGCCAGCAGCTTAGGGGGGACTTTTACCGGGGAGCTGTTTTTT.

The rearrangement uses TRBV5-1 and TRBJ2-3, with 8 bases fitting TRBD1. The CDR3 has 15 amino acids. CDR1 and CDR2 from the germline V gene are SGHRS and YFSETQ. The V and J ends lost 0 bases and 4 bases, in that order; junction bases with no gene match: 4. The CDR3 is CASSLAAGGPDTQYF. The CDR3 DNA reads TGCGCCAGCAGCTTGGCGGCAGGGGGCCCAGATACGCAGTATTTT.

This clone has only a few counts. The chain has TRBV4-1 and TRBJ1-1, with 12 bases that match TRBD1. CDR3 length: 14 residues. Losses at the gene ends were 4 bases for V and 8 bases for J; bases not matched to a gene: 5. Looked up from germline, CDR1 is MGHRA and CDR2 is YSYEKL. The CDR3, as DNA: TGCGCCAGCAGCCGTAGGGACAGGGGGCAGGAAGCTTTCTTT. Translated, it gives CASSRRDRGQEAFF.

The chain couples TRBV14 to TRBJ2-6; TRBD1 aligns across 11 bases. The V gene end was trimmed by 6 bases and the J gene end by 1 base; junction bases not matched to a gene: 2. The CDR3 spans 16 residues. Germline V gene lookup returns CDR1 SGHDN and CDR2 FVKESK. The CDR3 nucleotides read TGTGCCAGCAGTAGGGACAGGGGGTCTGGGGCCAACGTCCTGACTTTC. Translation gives CASSRDRGSGANVLTF.

The CDR3 is CASSVGQGLAGYNEQFF. The CDR3 coding sequence is TGTGCCAGCAGTGTGGGACAGGGCCTCGCTGGCTACAATGAGCAGTTCTTC. This sequence joins TRBV6-1 and TRBJ2-1, with 9 bases matching TRBD1. The V gene's germline CDR1 is MNHNS and CDR2 SASEGT. With V trimmed by 4 bases and J by 3 bases, 10 bases remained unmatched. This CDR3 is 17 amino acids long.

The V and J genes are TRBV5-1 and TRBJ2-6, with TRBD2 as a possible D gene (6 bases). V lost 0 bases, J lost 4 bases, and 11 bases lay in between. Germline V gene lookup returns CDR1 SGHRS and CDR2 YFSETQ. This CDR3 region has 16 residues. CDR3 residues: CASSLDGGGGANVLTF. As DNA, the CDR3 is TGCGCCAGCAGCTTGGACGGGGGAGGCGGGGCCAACGTCCTGACTTTC. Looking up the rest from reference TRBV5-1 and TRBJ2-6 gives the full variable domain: KAGVTQTPRYLIKTRGQQVTLSCSPISGHRSVSWYQQTPGQGLQFLFEYFSETQRNKGNFPGRFSGRQFSNSRSEMNVSTLELGDSALYLCASSLDGGGGANVLTFGAGSRLTVL.